Following are 13 T cell receptor beta chains from one sample sequenced in a study of blood T cells in healthy people across ages. Together with a sample-barcoded 5' primer, a J-beta primer mix was included in a second PCR lasting about 6 to 11 cycles. TCRdb reprocessed the 5' RACE reads via MiXCR and lists one record per CDR3 protein. Among 650,000 to 900,000 distinct CDR3 sequences listed, around 62% were seen once. The specimen was blood. These receptors came from a young man in good health.

This clonotype came up once. The DNA of the CDR3 is TGTGCCAGCAGCGTCGACAGCCAAGGGAACATTCAGTACTTC. Amino acid sequence: CASSVDSQGNIQYF. The chain joins TRBV27 to TRBJ2-5; the D gene is possibly TRBD1 (5 bases). The end of the DNA is better explained by TRBJ2-4, so the J call may be wrong. This CDR3 region has 14 residues. Germline CDR1 and CDR2: MNHEY and SMNVEV (reference sequence).

This clonotype was recorded a few times. The rearrangement uses TRBV12-3 or TRBV12-4 and TRBJ2-3; 7 nucleotides line up with TRBD1. This CDR3 spans 12 amino acids. The trim removed 8 bases at V and 5 bases at J, leaving 4 bases unmatched. The CDR3 spells CASRGGGDTQYF. CDR3 coding DNA: TGTGCCAGCCGAGGGGGCGGAGATACGCAGTATTTT.

This clonotype was recorded a few times. The genes are TRBV7-9 and TRBJ2-7; D tentatively fits TRBD1 or TRBD2 (6 bases each). The V end was cut by 5 bases, the J end by 2 bases, with 19 bases between. This CDR3 has 16 amino acids. Germline V CDR1 and CDR2: SEHNR, FQNEAQ (reference sequence). The CDR3 protein is CASSPPGGGRTYEQYF. The DNA of the CDR3 is TGTGCCAGCAGCCCACCTGGAGGGGGGAGAACCTACGAGCAGTACTTC. Full variable domain (remainder filled in from reference TRBV7-9 and TRBJ2-7): DTGVSQNPRHKITKRGQNVTFRCDPISEHNRLYWYRQTLGQGPEFLTYFQNEAQLEKSRLLSDRFSAERPKGSFSTLEIQRTEQGDSAMYLCASSPPGGGRTYEQYFGPGTRLTVT.

The chain employs TRBV7-3 and TRBJ2-1, with TRBD1 matching over 10 bases. Germline V gene sequence: CDR1 SGHTA, CDR2 FQGTGA. The CDR3 contains 15 residues. Unmatched junction bases numbered 7, after V lost 4 bases and J lost 7 bases. CDR3 nucleotide sequence: TGTGCCAGCAGCTCCAAGGGGGACAGGGGTAATGAGCAGTTCTTC. This encodes CASSSKGDRGNEQFF. The full variable domain, in which reference TRBV7-3 and TRBJ2-1 provide the parts outside the CDR3, is GAGVSQTPSNKVTEKGKYVELRCDPISGHTALYWYRQSLGQGPEFLIYFQGTGAADDSGLPNDRFFAVRPEGSVSTLKIQRTERGDSAVYLCASSSKGDRGNEQFFGPGTRLTVL.

The chain has TRBV2 and TRBJ2-7; 7 bases are shared with TRBD2. Germline CDR1 and CDR2: SNHLY and FYNNEI. There are 13 residues in the CDR3. V trimming: 8 bases; J trimming: 3 bases; junction bases outside the gene matches: 7. CDR3 loop: CASLGGEGYEQYF. The CDR3 nucleotides read TGTGCCAGCCTGGGGGGGGAGGGCTACGAGCAGTACTTC. Supplemented by reference TRBV2 and TRBJ2-7, the full variable domain reads EPEVTQTPSHQVTQMGQEVILRCVPISNHLYFYWYRQILGQKVEFLVSFYNNEISEKSEIFDDQFSVERPDGSNFTLKIRSTKLEDSAMYFCASLGGEGYEQYFGPGTRLTVT.

This rearrangement joins TRBV10-3 to TRBJ2-3; a possible D gene is TRBD2 (6 bases). The CDR3 length is 14 residues. Trimming shortened V by 6 bases and J by 3 bases, and 13 bases separated the two germline ends. The V gene's germline CDR1 is ENHRY and CDR2 SYGVKD. CDR3 protein: CAISYRGETDTQYF. The CDR3 DNA is TGTGCCATCAGCTACCGCGGGGAAACAGATACGCAGTATTTT.

The J gene is TRBJ1-2, the V gene TRBV30, with no clear D. V was shortened by 2 bases and J by 7 bases, with 11 bases between the two germline ends. Germline V gene lookup returns CDR1 GTSNPN and CDR2 SVGIG (reference sequence). CDR3 length: 12 residues. CDR3 loop: CAWSIQSGGYTF. CDR3 nucleotide sequence: TGTGCCTGGAGTATACAGTCAGGTGGCTACACCTTC.

The chain couples TRBV28 to TRBJ2-7; no clear D. The J call is in doubt because the DNA end fits TRBJ2-5 better. Germline V CDR1 and CDR2: MDHEN, SYDVKM. The length of the CDR3 is 11 residues. The chain's CDR3 is CASTGAETQYF. In DNA, the CDR3 is TGTGCCAGCACTGGCGCGGAGACCCAGTACTTC.

The chain employs TRBV27 and TRBJ2-7; a possible D gene is TRBD2 (5 bases). Trimming shortened V by 5 bases and J by 2 bases, and 16 bases separated the two germline ends. This CDR3 spans 15 amino acids. The germline CDR1 and CDR2 sequences are MNHEY and SMNVEV (reference sequence). Here the CDR3 reads CASSLTEGVAYEQYF. In DNA form, the CDR3 reads TGTGCCAGCAGTCTCACAGAGGGCGTCGCCTACGAGCAGTACTTC.

The rearrangement links TRBV7-8 to TRBJ2-7; the D gene is possibly TRBD1 (6 bases). The germline V gene encodes CDR1 SGHVS and CDR2 FQNEAQ. Trimming left V 5 bases short and J 0 bases short, with 17 bases between. The CDR3 consists of 16 residues. This CDR3 is CASSLKAGVNSYEQYF. CDR3 nucleotide sequence: TGTGCCAGCAGCCTCAAAGCAGGGGTCAACTCCTACGAGCAGTACTTC.

A single count supports this clonotype. This chain connects TRBV3-1 to TRBJ2-1; 8 nucleotides align to TRBD1. This CDR3 is built from 14 residues. The V gene end was trimmed by 8 bases and the J gene end by 6 bases; junction bases not matched to a gene: 9. Germline V gives CDR1 LGHDT, CDR2 YNNKEL (reference sequence). The DNA of the CDR3 is TGTGCCAGCGGTGACAGGGGAGCAATCAATGAGCAGTTCTTC. Its translation is CASGDRGAINEQFF.

The chain is built from TRBV5-1 and TRBJ2-1; 15 bases line up with TRBD2. In germline, CDR1 is SGHRS, CDR2 YFSETQ. The CDR3 sequence is 18 residues long. J lost 2 bases, V lost 4 bases, and 7 bases had no gene match. The CDR3 loop reads CASSGPGTSGGPYNEQFF. Written as DNA, the CDR3 is TGCGCCAGCAGCGGACCAGGGACTAGCGGGGGGCCCTACAATGAGCAGTTCTTC.

Points on this clonotype: It may be a read error: a sequence one base away is much more abundant. V and J are TRBV4-3 and TRBJ2-7; TRBD2 aligns across 10 bases. The CDR3 covers 15 residues. Germline V gene data show CDR1 as LGHNA and CDR2 as YSLEER. The junction had 7 bases not matched to a gene; V was cut back by 8 bases and J by 0 bases. CDR3 nucleotides: TGCGCCAGCGGCCGAGGACTAGCGGACTCCTACGAGCAGTACTTC. Its protein is CASGRGLADSYEQYF.